One and the same sample provided the 13 T cell receptor beta chains below, sequenced in a study of TIL therapy for anti-PD-1-resistant metastatic lung cancer. The time point denotes: pre-treatment sample, taken before nivolumab and TIL therapy. Pleural nodules or supraclavicular lymph nodes made up most of the excised metastases sampled. This was the immunoSEQ v3 assay. This table comes from immunoSEQ multiplex PCR, and its TCRdb copy is limited to in-frame clones, with some not included. The data show about 10,000 clones, about 60% seen once. The sample in question was tumor tissue, obtained at baseline. These TCRs come from a person aged 25 to 80 with non-small cell lung cancer.

The CDR3 region is CAWNMQGYEQYF. The CDR3 nucleotides are TGTGCCTGGAACATGCAGGGTTACGAGCAGTACTTC. The genes are TRBV30 and TRBJ2-7; tentatively, D is TRBD1 (5 bases). V gave up 4 bases and J gave up 4 bases, with 11 bases separating them. The CDR3 totals 12 residues. Per the germline V gene, CDR1 is GTSNPN and CDR2 is SVGIG (reference sequence).

The table lists this clone with a few counts. The V and J genes are TRBV7-9 and TRBJ2-1; 8 positions match TRBD2. The J segment lost 5 bases and the V segment lost 0 bases, leaving 9 bases of the junction unmatched. CDR1 is SEHNR and CDR2 is FQNEAQ in the germline V gene (reference sequence). The CDR3 has 17 amino acids. The CDR3 is CASSLARGAGLDNEQFF. DNA of the CDR3: TGTGCCAGCAGCTTAGCTCGGGGCGCGGGACTAGACAATGAGCAGTTCTTC.

The chain links TRBV28 to TRBJ2-5, with D possibly TRBD2 on 6 matching bases. Trimming shortened V by 3 bases and J by 1 base, and 12 bases separated the two germline ends. This CDR3 is built from 15 residues. Germline CDR1 and CDR2: MDHEN and SYDVKM. Here the CDR3 reads CASSFGGRRQETQYF. The CDR3, as DNA: TGTGCCAGCAGTTTCGGAGGGAGGCGCCAAGAGACCCAGTACTTC.

In this sample, this clone turned up a few times. This sequence joins TRBV28 and TRBJ1-5, with a tentative D call TRBD1 (5 bases). The CDR3 extends over 12 amino acids. CDR1 is MDHEN, CDR2 SYDVKM, per germline. V was pared by 7 bases and J by 5 bases, with 9 bases between. In DNA form, the CDR3 reads TGTGCCAGCAAGCAGGGTCATCAGCCCCAGCATTTT. Amino acids: CASKQGHQPQHF.

The chain couples TRBV9 to TRBJ2-3; D gene uncertain. Germline CDR1 reads SGDLS; CDR2 reads YYNGEE. The CDR3 contains 13 residues. Trimming took off 2 bases at V and 2 bases at J, with 6 bases between the two ends. The CDR3 spells CASSVTATDTQYF. The CDR3 bases are TGTGCCAGCAGCGTCACAGCCACAGATACGCAGTATTTT.

The chain joins TRBV7-4 to TRBJ2-1; 7 nucleotides line up with TRBD2. This CDR3 has 16 residues. Trimming cost V 2 bases and J 5 bases; bases outside gene matches: 9. The germline V gene has CDR1 SGHVT and CDR2 SQSDAQ. CDR3 nucleotide sequence: TGTGCCAGCAGCTTAATAGCGGCTAGCGGCGACAATGAGCAGTTCTTC. It translates to CASSLIAASGDNEQFF.

The table lists this clone with a few counts. V usage is TRBV28 and J usage is TRBJ1-2; TRBD1 is a possible D gene (5 bases). V shed 3 bases and J shed 7 bases, with 12 bases lying between them. CDR3 length: 13 amino acids. CDR1 MDHEN and CDR2 SYDVKM come from the germline V gene. The CDR3 sequence is CASSLGPPAGYTF. CDR3 coding DNA: TGTGCCAGCAGTTTGGGACCACCAGCTGGCTACACCTTC.

This clone was counted a few times. The CDR3 region is CASSRIAGASSYNEQFF. The CDR3 DNA follows: TGTGCCAGCAGCCGTATAGCGGGCGCCAGCTCCTACAATGAGCAGTTCTTC. The V call is TRBV5-4, the J call TRBJ2-1; 7 bases agree with TRBD2. Germline V gives CDR1 SGHNT, CDR2 YYREEE (reference sequence). Germline trimming cut 4 bases from V and 0 bases from J; bases unmatched to any gene: 10. CDR3 length: 17 residues.

V usage is TRBV7-2 and J usage is TRBJ2-3; 14 nucleotides line up with TRBD2. With 0 bases clipped from V and 15 bases from J, the junction kept 5 bases outside the gene matches. The germline gives CDR1 SGHTA, CDR2 FQGNSA. The CDR3 runs 14 residues. CDR3 region: CASSLATSGRALYF. The CDR3 nucleotides are TGTGCCAGCAGCTTAGCGACTAGCGGGAGGGCCCTCTATTTT.

The chain joins TRBV6-5 to TRBJ2-3, with D possibly TRBD2 on 6 matching bases. The CDR3 contains 14 residues. Between the trimmed V and J ends, which lost 2 bases and 0 bases, there was a span of 6 bases. Germline V gives CDR1 MNHEY, CDR2 SVGAGI. The CDR3 sequence is CASSYAGSTDTQYF. The DNA of the CDR3 is TGTGCCAGCAGTTACGCGGGGAGCACAGATACGCAGTATTTT.

This clone was picked up a small number of times. V is TRBV7-3 and J is TRBJ2-1; D unclear. Germline loops: CDR1 SGHTA, CDR2 FQGTGA. V was pared by 2 bases and J by 4 bases, with 6 bases between. The CDR3 runs 13 residues. In DNA form, the CDR3 reads TGTGCCAGCAGCTTAGGGCAGTACAATGAGCAGTTCTTC. Amino acid sequence: CASSLGQYNEQFF.

This clone was seen a handful of times. This sequence joins TRBV9 and TRBJ2-1, with a possible D match to TRBD2 (6 bases). CDR1 is SGDLS and CDR2 is YYNGEE in the germline V gene. Trimming removed 4 bases from V and 8 bases from J, with 19 bases in between. The CDR3 totals 15 residues. The DNA of the CDR3 is TGTGCCAGCAGCTCCCTGGGGGGTCTTCGGGATGAGCAGTTCTTC. Residues: CASSSLGGLRDEQFF.

The chain is built from TRBV6-5 and TRBJ2-1; TRBD2 aligns across 9 bases. CDR1 is MNHEY and CDR2 is SVGAGI in the germline V gene. V lost 6 bases and J lost 15; bases outside the gene matches: 6. This CDR3 is 11 amino acids long. The CDR3 sequence: CASRIAGASFF. The CDR3 nucleotides are TGTGCCAGCAGAATAGCGGGGGCCTCGTTCTTC.